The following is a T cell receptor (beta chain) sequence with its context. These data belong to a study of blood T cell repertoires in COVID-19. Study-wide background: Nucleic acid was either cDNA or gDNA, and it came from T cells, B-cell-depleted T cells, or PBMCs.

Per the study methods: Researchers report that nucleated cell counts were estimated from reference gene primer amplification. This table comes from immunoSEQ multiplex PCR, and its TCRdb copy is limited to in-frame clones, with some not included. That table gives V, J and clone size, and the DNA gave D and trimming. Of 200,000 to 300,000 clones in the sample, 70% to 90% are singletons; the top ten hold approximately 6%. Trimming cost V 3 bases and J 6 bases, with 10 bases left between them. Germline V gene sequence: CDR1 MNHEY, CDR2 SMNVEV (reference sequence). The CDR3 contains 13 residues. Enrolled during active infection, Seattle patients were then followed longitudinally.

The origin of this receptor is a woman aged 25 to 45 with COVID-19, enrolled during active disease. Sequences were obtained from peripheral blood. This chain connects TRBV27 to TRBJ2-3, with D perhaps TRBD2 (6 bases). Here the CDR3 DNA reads TGTGCCAGCAGTTTCGCGGGGTCGGATACGCAGTATTTT. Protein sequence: CASSFAGSDTQYF.